A selection of T cell receptor beta chains follows, all from one sample in a study of blood T cell repertoires in COVID-19. The protocol was immunoSEQ multiplex PCR, while the TCRdb copy is restricted to in-frame clones and leaves out a portion. The sample has about 220,000 clones, less than 85% seen once. The sample taken for sequencing was peripheral blood. The origin of the receptors is a woman in her seventies with acute or convalescent COVID-19. CDR3s include the opening cysteine and the closing phenylalanine or tryptophan. Fields, in order: J gene, clone size, D gene, CDR3 length, V gene, CDR3 DNA, CDR3 protein. D genes are given only for firm matches. Not all rows give a size; the values are once, few, many and, for expanded clones, a class.

TRBJ1-3 - - 16 TRBV5-1 TGCGCCAGCAGCCCGGGTGAACGGATGTCTGGAAACACCATATATTTT CASSPGERMSGNTIYF
TRBJ1-1 - - 14 TRBV6-5 TGTGCCGCCTCGGGACTCCAGGGCAACACTGAAGCTTTCTTT CAASGLQGNTEAFF
TRBJ2-7 few TRBD2 15 TRBV7-2 TGTGCCAGCAGCCAATCTAGCGGTAAGGCCTACGAGCAGTACTTC CASSQSSGKAYEQYF
TRBJ2-3 few TRBD2 17 TRBV5-1 TGCGCCAGCAGCTTGGGACTAGCGGGGGAGGGCACAGATACGCAGTATTTT CASSLGLAGEGTDTQYF
TRBJ1-5 - - 13 TRBV19 TGTGCCAGCGAAGATAGGGGAGGCCAGCCCCAGCATTTT CASEDRGGQPQHF
TRBJ2-5 - TRBD1 13 TRBV2 TGTGCCATTGACAGGGGAGGTGTCGGGACCCAGTACTTC CAIDRGGVGTQYF
TRBJ2-7 - TRBD1 15 TRBV7-8 TGTGCCAGCAGCAGAGAAGATCCGGGACAGTCTGGGCAGTACTTC CASSREDPGQSGQYF
TRBJ1-6 few TRBD1 14 TRBV5-1 TGCGCCAGCAGCCGGGACAGGGGGAATTCACCCCTCCACTTT CASSRDRGNSPLHF
TRBJ2-7 - - 14 TRBV20-1 TGCAGTGCTAGTAAGCGAGAGAGCCGCTCCGAGCAGTACTTC CSASKRESRSEQYF
TRBJ2-2 - - 14 TRBV6-2/TRBV6-3 TGTGCCAGCAGTCGGACCGGAGGCACCGGGGAGCTGTTTTTT CASSRTGGTGELFF
TRBJ2-5 - - 15 TRBV3-1/TRBV3-2 TGTGCCAGCAAACTAGGAGGTGTCTCCCAAGAGACCCAGTACTTC CASKLGGVSQETQYF
TRBJ2-6 - - 17 TRBV1 TGCACCAGAAAAGGGGGTCGGGTAAGCTCTGGGGCCAACGTCCTGACTTTC CTRKGGRVSSGANVLTF
TRBJ2-3 - TRBD2 19 TRBV5-8 TGTGCCAGCAGCTTGGTGGGACTAGCGGGGGGGATAAACACAGATACGCAGTATTTT CASSLVGLAGGINTDTQYF
TRBJ2-1 - - 13 TRBV11-2 TGTGCCAGCAGCTTAAGCCCCTTAGATGAGCAGTTCTTC CASSLSPLDEQFF
TRBJ2-3 - TRBD2 14 TRBV30 TGTGCCTGGGGACTAGCGGGGGGCGTTGATACGCAGTATTTT CAWGLAGGVDTQYF
TRBJ2-6 few - 19 TRBV5-4 TGTGCCAGCAGCCACCCGACCTTTCGACAGAACTCTGGGGCCAACGTCCTGACTTTC CASSHPTFRQNSGANVLTF
TRBJ2-2 - TRBD1 20 TRBV24-1 TGTGCCACCAGTGATTTGAGGGTAAACAGGGGATATCCGGGCACCGGGGAGCTGTTTTTT CATSDLRVNRGYPGTGELFF
TRBJ1-5 - - 16 TRBV4-2 TGTGCCAGCAGCCAAGATCGTCGGGGATCCGATCAGCCCCAGCATTTT CASSQDRRGSDQPQHF
TRBJ2-2 - TRBD1 15 TRBV5-1 TGCGCCAGCAGCCACCCGGGACAGGTAGCCGGGGAGCTGTTTTTT CASSHPGQVAGELFF
TRBJ1-5 - - 13 TRBV21-1 TGTGCCAGCAGCCCCAGGGTCGATCAGCCCCAGCATTTT CASSPRVDQPQHF
TRBJ2-2 few - 15 TRBV9 TGTGCCAGCAGCTTTGGACTGGGGGGCACCGGGGAGCTGTTTTTT CASSFGLGGTGELFF
TRBJ1-1 - TRBD1 15 TRBV5-1 TGCGCCAGCAGCTTGCCGGGACAGCCTAACACTGAAGCTTTCTTT CASSLPGQPNTEAFF
TRBJ2-3 - TRBD2 15 TRBV19 TGTGCCAGTAGTATAAGCGGACTAGGTTTAAATACGCAGTATTTT CASSISGLGLNTQYF
TRBJ1-4 - - 16 TRBV6-6 TGTGCCAGCAGTTACGAACAGACAGCTACTAATGAAAAACTGTTTTTT CASSYEQTATNEKLFF
TRBJ1-2 few - 13 TRBV4-2 TGTGCCAGCAGCCAAGGTATAGACTATGGCTACACCTTC CASSQGIDYGYTF
TRBJ2-1 - - 12 TRBV14 TGTGCCAGCAGCCCAGGGCGGTGGACCCGGTTCTTC CASSPGRWTRFF
TRBJ2-2 - - 12 TRBV3-1/TRBV3-2 TGTGCCAGCTGCCGGGGCGGGAGGGAGCTGTTTTTT CASCRGGRELFF
TRBJ2-2 - TRBD1 17 TRBV24-1 TGTGCCACCAGTGATGGCGCAGGGGGCTACCGAGTCGGGGAGCTGTTTTTT CATSDGAGGYRVGELFF
TRBJ2-7 few TRBD1 14 TRBV15 TGTGCCACCAGCAGCGGGACAGGGCCCTACGAGCAGTACTTC CATSSGTGPYEQYF